This T cell receptor (beta chain) was recorded in a study of T cell changes during pregnancy in multiple sclerosis. Here immunoSEQ multiplex PCR was the method, and the copy in TCRdb shows in-frame clones only, minus some. This repertoire shows tens of thousands of clones, 92% found once; its top ten account for less than 0.6%. Trimming stripped 4 bases from V and 1 base from J, with 13 bases between. Germline lookup yields CDR1 MNHNY and CDR2 SVGAGI (reference sequence). The CDR3 loop spans 15 amino acids. This TCR came from a female donor with multiple sclerosis, enrolled in a pregnancy study. Sequenced material: CD4+ T cells from peripheral blood mononuclear cells, taken in the third trimester of pregnancy. The chain combines TRBV6-6 with TRBJ1-1, with D possibly TRBD1 on 5 matching bases. The CDR3 here is CASSLTRQKNTEAFF. For the CDR3, the DNA is TGTGCCAGCAGTTTAACCAGACAGAAGAACACTGAAGCTTTCTTT.